The clone carrying this T cell receptor beta chain was observed a single time. The data stem from a study of T cell clones after liver transplantation. Germline CDR1 MNHNS, CDR2 SASEGT. V lost 4 bases to trimming and J lost 2 bases, with 12 bases between them. This CDR3 is built from 15 residues. Clones were read by immunoSEQ multiplex PCR, and TCRdb kept only the in-frame ones, dropping some. The sample shows 60,000 or so clones, 60% to 80% of them seen only once. The material sequenced was CD4+ T cells from blood, taken before liver transplant. The source is a human donor who received a liver transplant. The V and J genes are TRBV6-1 and TRBJ1-3; D is possibly TRBD1 (5 bases). CDR3: CASSALTVAGNTIYF. CDR3 DNA sequence: TGTGCCAGCAGTGCCCTGACAGTGGCTGGAAACACCATATATTTT.